A single sample gave rise to the 24 T cell receptor beta chains below, sequenced in a study of T cells in Graves' hyperthyroidism and ophthalmopathy. RNA transcripts yielded amplified TCR beta CDR3 regions. When the TCR CDR3 underwent first-round RT-PCR, the HTBI primer set was used. TCRdb ran MiXCR on the multiplex PCR reads and lists one entry per CDR3 protein. The data contain around 34,000 distinct CDR3 sequences, approximately 52% of them singletons. The sequenced material came from blood. These receptors originate from a middle-aged woman with Graves' ophthalmopathy.

This clonotype was detected ten times or more. A much larger clone lies a single base off, so this may be a read error. The chain uses TRBV7-9 and TRBJ2-7; D unresolved. The germline V and J ends were trimmed by 3 bases and 2 bases, with 5 bases remaining between them. The CDR3 contains 12 residues. Germline loops: CDR1 SEHNR, CDR2 FQNEAQ (reference sequence). In DNA, the CDR3 is TGTGCCAGCAGCTTGCTTGCCTACGAGCAGTACTTC. Translated: CASSLLAYEQYF.

The table lists this clonotype with many counts. The chain couples TRBV12-3 or TRBV12-4 to TRBJ2-1, with D perhaps being TRBD1 or TRBD2 (6 bases each). The CDR3 extends over 13 amino acids. Trimming took off 6 bases at V and 4 bases at J, with 10 bases between the two ends. CDR3 amino acids: CASRRDTYNEQFF. CDR3 DNA: TGTGCCAGCAGGCGGGACACATACAATGAGCAGTTCTTC.

The chain recombines TRBV29-1 with TRBJ1-2; 8 nucleotides line up with TRBD1. The CDR3 covers 13 residues. Trimming removed 0 bases from V and 7 bases from J; junction bases left unmatched: 4. CDR1 is SQVTM and CDR2 is ANQGSEA in the germline V gene. CDR3 DNA sequence: TGCAGCGTTGAAGAGCAGGGGGCGGGTGGCTACACCTTC. It translates to CSVEEQGAGGYTF.

This clonotype counts as medium-sized. The rearrangement links TRBV10-1 to TRBJ2-1; 9 positions agree with TRBD2. The CDR3 covers 16 residues. Germline values: CDR1 WNHNN, CDR2 SYGVQD (reference sequence). V shed 0 bases, J shed 7 bases, and the junction held 7 bases outside the gene matches. The CDR3 bases are TGCGCCAGCAGTGAGTCGAGGGGTCTAGCGGGAAATGAGCAGTTCTTC. This gives the protein CASSESRGLAGNEQFF.

V usage is TRBV5-5 and J usage is TRBJ2-7; D is unresolved. V lost 0 bases to trimming and J lost 0 bases, with 7 bases between them. Germline V CDR1 and CDR2: SGHKS, YYEKEE (reference sequence). The CDR3 length is 14 residues. CDR3 DNA sequence: TGTGCCAGCAGCTTGGGGCAGAGCTCCTACGAGCAGTACTTC. It is translated as CASSLGQSSYEQYF.

Worth noting for this clonotype: Lacking the conserved final phenylalanine or tryptophan, this CDR3 likely reflects a read error. Because the CDR3's place on the DNA is in doubt, the DNA is left out and the CDR3 is given as listed by TCRdb. This sequence joins TRBV28 and TRBJ2-1. The CDR3 has 8 residues if both end residues are counted. The V gene's germline CDR1 is MDHEN and CDR2 SYDVKM. CDR3 sequence: CASSTISS.

V and J are TRBV7-4 and TRBJ2-7; 9 positions match TRBD1. Germline trimming cut 6 bases from V and 2 bases from J; bases unmatched to any gene: 14. This CDR3 has 17 residues. Germline CDR1 is SGHVT and CDR2 is SQSDAQ. The CDR3 DNA reads TGTGCCAGCAGTTCGACCGGGACAGGGCCTGGAACCTACGAGCAGTACTTC. It specifies CASSSTGTGPGTYEQYF.

The chain is built from TRBV29-1 and TRBJ2-7; the D gene is possibly TRBD1 (6 bases). CDR1 and CDR2 from the germline V gene are SQVTM and ANQGSEA. V gave up 3 bases and J gave up 7 bases, with 13 bases separating them. The CDR3 is made up of 12 amino acids. CDR3 amino acids: CSVEQGSSEQYF. CDR3 nucleotide sequence: TGCAGCGTTGAGCAGGGGTCGAGTGAGCAGTACTTC.

Comment on this clonotype: A much larger clone lies one base from this, so it may be a read error. The V gene is TRBV27, the J gene TRBJ2-3; either TRBD1 or TRBD2 may fit D (5 bases each). CDR3 length: 14 amino acids. Germline-derived CDR1 and CDR2 are MNHEY and SMNVEV (reference sequence). The CDR3 is CASSLGVQADAQYF. The CDR3 DNA sequence: TGTGCCAGCAGTTTGGGGGTACAAGCAGATGCGCAGTATTTT.

This clonotype was seen ten or more times. This chain links TRBV6-4 with TRBJ2-7; D gene uncertain. Trimming removed 4 bases at V and 3 bases at J, with 16 bases between. Germline CDR1 and CDR2: MRHNA and SNTAGT. This CDR3 is built from 15 residues. The CDR3 region has the DNA TGTGCCAGCAGTGGAACCGTAACATCGGGCTACGAGCAGTACTTC. This gives the protein CASSGTVTSGYEQYF.

This clonotype was recorded many times. The chain is built from TRBV5-6 and TRBJ2-4; TRBD2 might be the D (7 bases). The CDR3 sequence is 15 residues long. CDR1 and CDR2 from the germline V gene are SGHDT and YYEEEE. V shed 6 bases and J shed 5 bases, with 18 bases lying between them. This CDR3 reads CASTRDGGLENIQYF. DNA for the CDR3: TGTGCCAGCACCCGGGACGGGGGGCTTGAAAACATTCAGTACTTC.

V gene TRBV19 combines with J gene TRBJ1-6; possibly TRBD1 for D (5 bases). The germline V gene has CDR1 LNHDA and CDR2 SQIVND (reference sequence). The CDR3 has 15 residues. Trimming removed 2 bases from V and 7 bases from J, with 12 bases in between. CDR3 amino acids: CASSIQGGRNSPLHF. The CDR3 nucleotides are TGTGCCAGTAGTATACAGGGAGGACGAAATTCACCCCTCCACTTT.

The chain carries TRBV18 and TRBJ1-2, with a weak D call TRBD1 (5 bases). CDR1 is KGHSH and CDR2 is LQKENI in the germline V gene. V lost 2 bases and J lost 10, with 14 bases in between. This CDR3 has 13 amino acids. CDR3 region: CASSPKGTTNYTF. The CDR3 region has the DNA TGTGCCAGCTCACCAAAAGGGACCACTAACTACACCTTC.

With respect to this clonotype: The junction differs from germline at one of its ends, possibly a read error. J is TRBJ2-5 and V is TRBV18, with D unresolved. The CDR3 contains 13 residues. From germline, CDR1 is KGHSH and CDR2 LQKENI. The CDR3 DNA is TGTGGCAGCTCACCACCTCTTTCTGGGACCCAGTACTTC. It is translated as CGSSPPLSGTQYF.

This clonotype showed up just a few times. V usage is TRBV20-1 and J usage is TRBJ2-5; D is undetermined. In germline, CDR1 is DFQATT, CDR2 SNEGSKA (reference sequence). The CDR3 totals 14 residues. Between the trimmed V and J ends, which lost 0 bases and 5 bases, there was a span of 13 bases. CDR3 DNA: TGCAGTGCTAGAGATACTGTAGTATGGGAGACCCAGTACTTC. It encodes CSARDTVVWETQYF.

This clonotype has a count of ten or more. This chain joins TRBV9 and TRBJ2-1; tentative D call: TRBD2 (7 bases). Germline V gene data show CDR1 as SGDLS and CDR2 as YYNGEE. V lost 3 bases and J lost 7, with 17 bases in between. CDR3 length equals 15 residues. The CDR3 DNA follows: TGTGCCAGCAGCGCTGGGGGGGGGCTCGGGAATGAGCAGTTCTTC. It translates to CASSAGGGLGNEQFF.

This clonotype turned up a few times. In nucleotides, the CDR3 is TGTGCCAGCAGTTTATCGACCAACCGAGGGAGCTCCTATAATTCACCCCTCCACTTT. The encoded protein is CASSLSTNRGSSYNSPLHF. The rearrangement joins TRBV27 to TRBJ1-6; D is undetermined. Trimming removed 0 bases from V and 0 bases from J, with 15 bases in between. The CDR3 spans 19 residues. Germline V gene lookup returns CDR1 MNHEY and CDR2 SMNVEV (reference sequence).

The rearrangement uses TRBV2 and TRBJ2-3, with TRBD1 matching over 8 bases. CDR1 SNHLY and CDR2 FYNNEI come from the germline V gene. Losses at the gene ends were 7 bases for V and 1 base for J; bases not matched to a gene: 7. There are 15 residues in the CDR3. The CDR3, as DNA: TGTGCCAGCATCGACCAGGGGGCGGGCACAGATACGCAGTATTTT. Translated: CASIDQGAGTDTQYF. The complete variable domain, with remaining parts taken from reference TRBV2 and TRBJ2-3, reads EPEVTQTPSHQVTQMGQEVILRCVPISNHLYFYWYRQILGQKVEFLVSFYNNEISEKSEIFDDQFSVERPDGSNFTLKIRSTKLEDSAMYFCASIDQGAGTDTQYFGPGTRLTVL.

This rearrangement joins TRBV5-1 to TRBJ2-7, with 7 bases aligning to TRBD1. Germline V gene sequence: CDR1 SGHRS, CDR2 YFSETQ. The CDR3 totals 14 residues. V trimming: 3 bases; J trimming: 3 bases; junction bases outside the gene matches: 6. In nucleotides, the CDR3 is TGCGCCAGCAGCTCTCCCGGGACAGACTACGAGCAGTACTTC. Residues: CASSSPGTDYEQYF.

The chain recombines TRBV7-6 with TRBJ2-5; D remains ambiguous. Trimming cost V 5 bases and J 3 bases, with 10 bases left between them. Germline CDR1 reads SGHVS; CDR2 reads FNYEAQ. The CDR3 extends over 13 amino acids. The CDR3 coding sequence is TGTGCCAGCAGCCTAGGGTCGAAAGAGACCCAGTACTTC. Protein sequence: CASSLGSKETQYF.

This clonotype is classed as medium-sized. The chain employs TRBV6-4 and TRBJ2-6, with D perhaps matching TRBD2 (5 bases). Between the trimmed V and J ends, which lost 3 bases and 0 bases, there was a span of 6 bases. CDR3 length: 15 amino acids. Germline V gene sequence: CDR1 MRHNA, CDR2 SNTAGT. CDR3 bases: TGTGCCAGCAGTGAAGAGGGCTCTGGGGCCAACGTCCTGACTTTC. Protein product: CASSEEGSGANVLTF.

The gene calls are TRBV13 and TRBJ1-1, with D hard to call. Germline V gives CDR1 PRHDT, CDR2 FYEKMQ (reference sequence). This CDR3 contains 13 residues. V was trimmed by 1 base and J by 1 base, leaving 4 bases between them. The CDR3 DNA follows: TGTGCCAGCAGCTTAGCAGGGAACACTGAAGCTTTCTTT. This sequence encodes CASSLAGNTEAFF.

The V and J genes are TRBV3-1 and TRBJ1-2; 8 nucleotides line up with TRBD1. The CDR3 spans 18 residues. Trimming cost V 0 bases and J 5 bases; bases outside gene matches: 14. In germline, CDR1 is LGHDT, CDR2 YNNKEL (reference sequence). The CDR3 loop is CASSQDLGGRGLRYGYTF. CDR3 DNA: TGTGCCAGCAGCCAAGATCTTGGAGGCAGGGGGCTTAGGTATGGCTACACCTTC. The variable domain in full, completed from reference TRBV3-1 and TRBJ1-2, reads DTAVSQTPKYLVTQMGNDKSIKCEQNLGHDTMYWYKQDSKKFLKIMFSYNNKELIINETVPNRFSPKSPDKAHLNLHINSLELGDSAVYFCASSQDLGGRGLRYGYTFGSGTRLTVV.

This rearrangement joins TRBV19 to TRBJ2-1; no firm D call. Looked up from germline, CDR1 is LNHDA and CDR2 is SQIVND (reference sequence). The CDR3 has 13 residues. V gave up 10 bases and J gave up 8 bases, with 18 bases separating them. The CDR3 sequence: CATRSRERYEQFF. CDR3 nucleotide sequence: TGTGCCACCCGTAGCCGAGAAAGGTATGAGCAGTTCTTC.